The 14 T cell receptor beta chains presented below share a single source sample, sequenced in a study of T cell responses to AZD1222 COVID-19 vaccine. Only in-frame clones appear in the TCRdb table, and some are missing; sequencing was by immunoSEQ multiplex PCR. The sample comprises 90,000 to 150,000 clones, more than 85% of which are singletons, and under 3% rests with the top ten. The sample was peripheral blood, taken 28 days after the second AZD1222 dose. These receptors were collected from an adult who received the AZD1222 COVID-19 vaccine.

This clone was counted a few times. This chain connects TRBV20-1 to TRBJ1-1, with a weak D call TRBD1 (6 bases). Trimming removed 3 bases from V and 1 base from J, with 24 bases in between. The CDR3 is 18 amino acids. Germline loops: CDR1 DFQATT, CDR2 SNEGSKA (reference sequence). The CDR3 coding sequence is TGCAGTGCTAGTGGGACATCAACCTGGAGTGGTCGGAACACTGAAGCTTTCTTT. The encoded protein is CSASGTSTWSGRNTEAFF.

This sequence joins TRBV3-1 (or the pseudogene TRBV3-2) and TRBJ2-2; 8 bases map to TRBD2. The CDR3 is made up of 16 amino acids. CDR1 and CDR2 from the germline V gene are LGHDT and YNNKEL (reference sequence). V dropped 4 bases and J dropped 7; count of bases not matched to a gene: 11. The CDR3 region has the DNA TGTGCCAGCAGCCCTCCGGGACTAGGGACAAACGGGGAGCTGTTTTTT. Protein: CASSPPGLGTNGELFF.

The chain has TRBV10-3 and TRBJ1-6; 10 nucleotides align to TRBD1. Germline V gives CDR1 ENHRY, CDR2 SYGVKD. CDR3 size: 14 residues. V was pared by 6 bases and J by 9 bases, with 5 bases of the junction left unmatched. The CDR3 region has the DNA TGTGCCATCAGAGACAGGGGGCTGGGTTCACCCCTCCACTTT. Translating it yields CAIRDRGLGSPLHF.

The rearrangement joins TRBV9 to TRBJ1-3, with D possibly TRBD1 on 5 matching bases. The CDR3 extends over 15 amino acids. Germline CDR1 SGDLS, CDR2 YYNGEE. V dropped 3 bases and J dropped 3 bases, with 13 bases sitting between them. CDR3 amino acids: CASSASTGVGNTIYF. In nucleotides, the CDR3 is TGTGCCAGCAGCGCCTCTACAGGAGTTGGAAACACCATATATTTT.

The chain carries TRBV6-1 and TRBJ1-5; TRBD1 matches 7 bases. With 1 base clipped from V and 6 bases from J, the junction kept 6 bases outside the gene matches. Germline V lookup: CDR1 MNHNS, CDR2 SASEGT. The CDR3 sequence is 15 residues long. The CDR3 nucleotides read TGTGCCAGCAGTGAAGACAGGGGCCCTTCTCAGCCCCAGCATTTT. It codes for CASSEDRGPSQPQHF.

The CDR3 DNA follows: TGTGCCAGCAGCCAAGGGGGGACGGGCAATCAGCCCCAGCATTTT. Translating gives CASSQGGTGNQPQHF. J is TRBJ1-5 and V is TRBV3-1 (or the pseudogene TRBV3-2); D may be TRBD1 (5 bases). The germline V gene has CDR1 LGHDT and CDR2 YNNKEL (reference sequence). The length of the CDR3 is 15 residues. V was pared by 1 base and J by 2 bases, with 9 bases between.

The V call is TRBV7-9, the J call TRBJ1-4, with TRBD1 identical over 8 bases. The trim removed 5 bases at V and 8 bases at J, leaving 7 bases unmatched. CDR1 is SEHNR and CDR2 is FQNEAQ in the germline V gene (reference sequence). The CDR3 sequence is 14 residues long. The CDR3 DNA reads as TGTGCCAGCAGCGGCAGGGGGCTAGAAGAAAAACTGTTTTTT. This gives the protein CASSGRGLEEKLFF.

V usage is TRBV27 and J usage is TRBJ2-5, with 8 bases that match TRBD1. J was trimmed by 4 bases and V by 5 bases; bases with no gene match: 6. This CDR3 comprises 14 residues. Germline V gene lookup returns CDR1 MNHEY and CDR2 SMNVEV (reference sequence). CDR3 sequence: CASSPRTGTETQYF. In nucleotides, the CDR3 is TGTGCCAGCAGTCCGCGGACAGGGACAGAGACCCAGTACTTC.

The rearrangement uses TRBV5-4 and TRBJ1-1, with 7 bases matching TRBD1. V dropped 2 bases and J dropped 3; count of bases not matched to a gene: 7. The CDR3 totals 15 residues. The germline V gene has CDR1 SGHNT and CDR2 YYREEE (reference sequence). The CDR3 coding sequence is TGTGCCAGCAGCTTCGGTGGGCAGGGGGACACTGAAGCTTTCTTT. Its translation is CASSFGGQGDTEAFF.

The V gene is TRBV5-4, the J gene TRBJ2-5, with TRBD2 matching over 8 bases. This CDR3 has 15 residues. V was pared by 0 bases and J by 2 bases, with 3 bases of the junction left unmatched. CDR1 and CDR2 from the germline V gene are SGHNT and YYREEE (reference sequence). The DNA of the CDR3 is TGTGCCAGCAGCTTGGCGGGGGGGCGGCAAGAGACCCAGTACTTC. Its protein is CASSLAGGRQETQYF. Complete variable domain (other parts from reference TRBV5-4 and TRBJ2-5): ETGVTQSPTHLIKTRGQQVTLRCSSQSGHNTVSWYQQALGQGPQFIFQYYREEENGRGNFPPRFSGLQFPNYSSELNVNALELDDSALYLCASSLAGGRQETQYFGPGTRLLVL.

The CDR3 loop reads CASSVDDGRIAFF. The CDR3 nucleotides read TGTGCCAGCAGCGTGGATGACGGGAGGATAGCTTTCTTT. V gene TRBV9 combines with J gene TRBJ1-1; no definite D call. This CDR3 region has 13 residues. Germline V CDR1 and CDR2: SGDLS, YYNGEE. V lost 2 bases and J lost 10, with 15 bases in between.

This clone was observed a single time. The CDR3 here is CASSLRGQGANYGYTF. CDR3 in DNA: TGTGCCAGCAGTTTGCGCGGACAGGGCGCAAACTATGGCTACACCTTC. The chain couples TRBV28 to TRBJ1-2; 8 bases agree with TRBD1. The V segment lost 3 bases and the J segment 2 bases; nucleotides outside the gene matches: 8. The CDR3 covers 16 residues. Germline V gene sequence: CDR1 MDHEN, CDR2 SYDVKM.

The chain joins TRBV28 to TRBJ1-3, with no clear D. Germline V lookup: CDR1 MDHEN, CDR2 SYDVKM. The V and J ends lost 6 bases and 0 bases respectively, with 9 bases between them. The CDR3 covers 14 residues. The CDR3 sequence is CASRVGLSGNTIYF. The CDR3 region has the DNA TGTGCCAGCAGGGTTGGGCTCTCTGGAAACACCATATATTTT. Full variable domain (rest looked up from reference TRBV28 and TRBJ1-3): DVKVTQSSRYLVKRTGEKVFLECVQDMDHENMFWYRQDPGLGLRLIYFSYDVKMKEKGDIPEGYSVSREKKERFSLILESASTNQTSMYLCASRVGLSGNTIYFGEGSWLTVV.

The rearrangement uses TRBV15 and TRBJ2-1; no clear D. This CDR3 is 13 amino acids long. Trimming left V 0 bases short and J 8 bases short, with 8 bases between. The germline V gene has CDR1 LNHNV and CDR2 YYDKDF (reference sequence). The CDR3 DNA reads as TGTGCCACCAGCAGAGATTTGGTATATGAGCAGTTCTTC. Translation: CATSRDLVYEQFF. Full variable domain (missing parts from reference TRBV15 and TRBJ2-1): DAMVIQNPRYQVTQFGKPVTLSCSQTLNHNVMYWYQQKSSQAPKLLFHYYDKDFNNEADTPDNFQSRRPNTSFCFLDIRSPGLGDTAMYLCATSRDLVYEQFFGPGTRLTVL.